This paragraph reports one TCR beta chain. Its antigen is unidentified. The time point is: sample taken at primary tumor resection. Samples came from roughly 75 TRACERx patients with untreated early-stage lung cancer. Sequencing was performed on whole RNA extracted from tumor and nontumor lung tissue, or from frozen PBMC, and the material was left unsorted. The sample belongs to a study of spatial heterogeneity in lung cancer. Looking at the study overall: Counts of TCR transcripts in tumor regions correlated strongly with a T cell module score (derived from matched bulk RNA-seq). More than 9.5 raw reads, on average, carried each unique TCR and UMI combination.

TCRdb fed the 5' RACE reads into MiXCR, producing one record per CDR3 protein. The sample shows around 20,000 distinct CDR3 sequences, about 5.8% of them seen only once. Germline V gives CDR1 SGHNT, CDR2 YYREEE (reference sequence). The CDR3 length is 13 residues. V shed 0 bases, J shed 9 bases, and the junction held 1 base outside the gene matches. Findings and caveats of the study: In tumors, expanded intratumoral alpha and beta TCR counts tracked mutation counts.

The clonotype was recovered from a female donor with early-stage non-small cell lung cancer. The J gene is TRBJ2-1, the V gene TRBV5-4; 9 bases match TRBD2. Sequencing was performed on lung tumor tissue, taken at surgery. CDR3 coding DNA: TGTGCCAGCAGCTTGGGGACTAGCGCTGAGCAGTTCTTC. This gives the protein CASSLGTSAEQFF.